This T cell receptor beta chain comes out of a study of cytomegalovirus exposure and HLA in healthy donors. Study at large: In a previous analysis, 117 million unique TCR beta sequences were found from 150 million to 200 million T cells. Falling in the Caucasian-associated ancestry cluster were roughly 86% of a few hundred genotyped donors. Findings and caveats of the study: Researchers had no immune exposure information except CMV serostatus available. Among the CMV-associated chains, three were confirmed in vitro as specific for CMV antigens.

Points on this clone: Its antigen is not known.

Germline V CDR1 and CDR2: LNHNV, YYDKDF (reference sequence). This CDR3 spans 15 amino acids. V was clipped by 1 base and J by 8 bases; unmatched bases: 7. 60 Vbeta and 13 Jbeta primers were used in PCR. Only in-frame clones appear in the TCRdb table, and some are missing; sequencing was by immunoSEQ multiplex PCR. This table has 210,000 or so clones, roughly 80% appearing once. V is TRBV15 and J is TRBJ1-4, with TRBD1 identical over 7 bases. The TCR originated in a woman younger than 45 in good health and CMV-seropositive. The sequencing input was PBMCs. CDR3 sequence (DNA): TGTGCCACCAGCAGAGCCGGGCAGGGGGAGGAAAAACTGTTTTTT. It specifies CATSRAGQGEEKLFF.